The TCR beta chain under discussion was sequenced for a study of shared clonotypes between healthy human individuals. Per the germline V gene, CDR1 is MDHEN and CDR2 is SYDVKM. The CDR3 loop spans 16 amino acids. Trimming took 5 bases from V and 8 from J, leaving 21 bases between them. Sequencing used immunoSEQ multiplex PCR; TCRdb keeps in-frame clones, though not all of them. The sample records 2 million to 2.5 million clones, around 90% being singletons. The sequenced sample was naive CD4+ T cells from PBMCs. Documented subset: CD45RA+ positively selected. The source of this sequence is a man aged 18-30 years in good health. Some clones in this sample may be carry-over from other donors' samples. The V gene is TRBV28, the J gene TRBJ1-4; D possibly corresponds to TRBD1 (5 bases). The CDR3: CASSPLHVSRGEKLFF. In DNA form, the CDR3 reads TGTGCCAGCAGTCCCCTCCATGTATCACGGGGCGAAAAACTGTTTTTT. Full variable domain (outside the CDR3, taken from reference TRBV28 and TRBJ1-4): DVKVTQSSRYLVKRTGEKVFLECVQDMDHENMFWYRQDPGLGLRLIYFSYDVKMKEKGDIPEGYSVSREKKERFSLILESASTNQTSMYLCASSPLHVSRGEKLFFGSGTQLSVL.